This T cell receptor beta chain was captured in a study of OX40 agonist ivuxolimab in advanced cancers. Overall study context: Patients in dose escalation had liver, melanoma, kidney or head and neck cancers.

Overall study results and limits: Determination of antigen specificity was not performed for the expanded peripheral T cells.

In regard to this clone: The antigen is unknown.

The data were produced by immunoSEQ multiplex PCR, yet TCRdb's version contains in-frame clones alone and is incomplete. The sample consists of 94,000 or so clones, roughly four fifths of them appearing once. From germline, CDR1 is ENHRY and CDR2 SYGVKD. V lost 2 bases, J lost 6 bases, and 14 bases lay in between. This CDR3 is built from 14 residues. Autoimmune disease history or systemic immunosuppression was exclusionary. The sample consisted of CD4+ or CD8+ T cells sorted from blood, taken in a trial of the OX40 agonist ivuxolimab. This clonotype was sampled from an adult with an advanced solid tumor such as melanoma, head and neck, liver or kidney cancer. The V gene is TRBV10-3, the J gene TRBJ2-7, with D perhaps TRBD1 or TRBD2 (5 bases each). CDR3 loop: CAISEGGMGSEQYF. The DNA for the CDR3 is TGTGCCATCAGTGAGGGGGGAATGGGATCCGAGCAGTACTTC.